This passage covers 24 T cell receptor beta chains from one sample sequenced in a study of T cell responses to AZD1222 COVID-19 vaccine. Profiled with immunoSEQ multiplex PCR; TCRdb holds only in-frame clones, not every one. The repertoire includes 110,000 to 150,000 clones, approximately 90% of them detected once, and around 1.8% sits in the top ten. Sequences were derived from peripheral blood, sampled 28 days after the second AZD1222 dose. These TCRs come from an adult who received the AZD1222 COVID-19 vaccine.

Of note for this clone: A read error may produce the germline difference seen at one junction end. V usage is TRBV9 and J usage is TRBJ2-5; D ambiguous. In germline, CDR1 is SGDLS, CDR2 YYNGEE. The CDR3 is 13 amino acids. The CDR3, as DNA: TGTGCCAGCAGCGTGCGGACCCAAGGGACCCAGTACTTC. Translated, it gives CASSVRTQGTQYF.

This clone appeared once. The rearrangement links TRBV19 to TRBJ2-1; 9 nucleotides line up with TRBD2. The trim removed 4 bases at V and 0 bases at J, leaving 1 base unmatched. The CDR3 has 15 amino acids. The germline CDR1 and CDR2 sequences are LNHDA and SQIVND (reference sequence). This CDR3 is CASSRREGSYNEQFF. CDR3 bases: TGTGCCAGTAGTAGGCGGGAGGGCTCCTACAATGAGCAGTTCTTC.

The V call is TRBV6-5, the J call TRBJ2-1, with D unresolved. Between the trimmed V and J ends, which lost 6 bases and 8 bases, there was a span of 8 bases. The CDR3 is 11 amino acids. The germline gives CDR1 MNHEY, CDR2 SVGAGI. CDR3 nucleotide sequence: TGTGCCAGCAGCCTACTCCATGAGCAGTTCTTC. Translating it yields CASSLLHEQFF.

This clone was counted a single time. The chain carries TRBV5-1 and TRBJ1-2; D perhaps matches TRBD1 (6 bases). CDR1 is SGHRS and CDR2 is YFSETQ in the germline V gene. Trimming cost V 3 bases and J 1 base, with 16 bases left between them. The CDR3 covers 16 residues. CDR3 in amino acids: CASSSNTGHYNYGYTF. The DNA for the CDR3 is TGCGCCAGCAGCTCCAACACGGGACACTATAACTATGGCTACACCTTC.

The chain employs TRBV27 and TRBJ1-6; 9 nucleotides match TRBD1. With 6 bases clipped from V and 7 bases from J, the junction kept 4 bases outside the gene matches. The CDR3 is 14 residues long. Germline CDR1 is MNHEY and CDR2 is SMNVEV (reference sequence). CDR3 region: CASRRTGVNSPLHF. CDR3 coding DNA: TGTGCCAGCAGACGGACAGGGGTAAATTCACCCCTCCACTTT.

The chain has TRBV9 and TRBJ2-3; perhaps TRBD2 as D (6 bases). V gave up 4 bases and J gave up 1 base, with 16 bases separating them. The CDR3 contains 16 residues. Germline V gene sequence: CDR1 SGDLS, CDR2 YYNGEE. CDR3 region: CASSPDGGGGTDTQYF. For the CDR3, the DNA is TGTGCCAGCAGCCCAGACGGGGGAGGCGGCACAGATACGCAGTATTTT.

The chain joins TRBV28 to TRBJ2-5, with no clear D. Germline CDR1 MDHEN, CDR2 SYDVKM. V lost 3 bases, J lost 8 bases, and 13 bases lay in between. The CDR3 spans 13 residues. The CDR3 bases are TGTGCCAGCAGTTTGAGGACCCCTAGTACCCAGTACTTC. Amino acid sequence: CASSLRTPSTQYF. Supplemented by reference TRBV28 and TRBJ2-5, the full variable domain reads DVKVTQSSRYLVKRTGEKVFLECVQDMDHENMFWYRQDPGLGLRLIYFSYDVKMKEKGDIPEGYSVSREKKERFSLILESASTNQTSMYLCASSLRTPSTQYFGPGTRLLVL.

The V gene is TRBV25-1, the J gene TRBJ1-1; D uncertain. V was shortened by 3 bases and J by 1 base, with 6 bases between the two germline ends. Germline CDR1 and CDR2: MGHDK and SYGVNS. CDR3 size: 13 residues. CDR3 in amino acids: CASSDMGNTEAFF. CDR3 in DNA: TGTGCCAGCAGTGATATGGGGAACACTGAAGCTTTCTTT.

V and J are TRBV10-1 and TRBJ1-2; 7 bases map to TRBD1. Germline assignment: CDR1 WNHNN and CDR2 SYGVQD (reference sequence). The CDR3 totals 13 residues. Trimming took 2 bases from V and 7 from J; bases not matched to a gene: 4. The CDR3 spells CASSEQRQGGYTF. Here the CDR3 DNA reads TGCGCCAGCAGTGAGCAGCGACAGGGTGGCTACACCTTC.

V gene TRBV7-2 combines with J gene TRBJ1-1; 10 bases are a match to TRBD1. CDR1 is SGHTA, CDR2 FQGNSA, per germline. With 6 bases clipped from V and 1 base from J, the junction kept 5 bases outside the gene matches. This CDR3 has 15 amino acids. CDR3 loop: CASRRQGAGNTEAFF. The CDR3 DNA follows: TGTGCCAGCAGGCGACAGGGGGCAGGGAACACTGAAGCTTTCTTT.

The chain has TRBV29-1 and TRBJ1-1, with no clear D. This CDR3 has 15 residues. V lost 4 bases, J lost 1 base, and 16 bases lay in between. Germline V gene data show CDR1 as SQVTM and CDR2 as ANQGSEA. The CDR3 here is CSVGVSFTANTEAFF. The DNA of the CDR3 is TGCAGCGTTGGGGTCTCTTTTACCGCGAACACTGAAGCTTTCTTT. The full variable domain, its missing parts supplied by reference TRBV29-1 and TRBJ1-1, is SAVISQKPSRDICQRGTSLTIQCQVDSQVTMMFWYRQQPGQSLTLIATANQGSEATYESGFVIDKFPISRPNLTFSTLTVSNMSPEDSSIYLCSVGVSFTANTEAFFGQGTRLTVV.

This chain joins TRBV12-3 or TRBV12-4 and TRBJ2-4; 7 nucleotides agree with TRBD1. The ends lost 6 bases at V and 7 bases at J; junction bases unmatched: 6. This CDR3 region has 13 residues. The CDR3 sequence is CASREGGRNIQYF. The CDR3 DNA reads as TGTGCCAGCAGGGAAGGGGGCCGGAACATTCAGTACTTC.

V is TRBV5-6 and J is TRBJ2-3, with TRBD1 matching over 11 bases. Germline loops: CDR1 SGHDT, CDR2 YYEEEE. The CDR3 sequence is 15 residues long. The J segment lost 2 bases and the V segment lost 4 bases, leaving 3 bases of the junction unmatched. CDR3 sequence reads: CASSGTGGLTDTQYF. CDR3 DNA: TGTGCCAGCAGCGGGACAGGGGGGCTCACAGATACGCAGTATTTT.

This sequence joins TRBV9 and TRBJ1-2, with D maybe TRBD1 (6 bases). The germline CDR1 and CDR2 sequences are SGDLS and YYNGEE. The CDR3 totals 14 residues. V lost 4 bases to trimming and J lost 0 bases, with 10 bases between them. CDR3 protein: CASSQQGSNYGYTF. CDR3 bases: TGTGCCAGCAGCCAACAGGGATCTAACTATGGCTACACCTTC.

The CDR3 DNA reads as TGTGCCAGCAGCCGCCAAAGGGAACTAGCGGGAGCGACTGGGTTGTACGAGCAGTACTTC. Its translation is CASSRQRELAGATGLYEQYF. The J gene is TRBJ2-7, the V gene TRBV4-2; 11 bases match TRBD2. Trimming removed 4 bases from V and 4 bases from J; junction bases left unmatched: 21. Germline CDR1 reads LGHNA; CDR2 reads YNFKEQ. The CDR3 loop spans 20 amino acids.

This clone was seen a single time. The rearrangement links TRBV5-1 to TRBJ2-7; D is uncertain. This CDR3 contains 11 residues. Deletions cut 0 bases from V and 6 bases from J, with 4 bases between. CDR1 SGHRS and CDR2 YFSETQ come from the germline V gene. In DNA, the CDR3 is TGCGCCAGCAGCTTGGAGGGCGAGCAGTACTTC. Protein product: CASSLEGEQYF. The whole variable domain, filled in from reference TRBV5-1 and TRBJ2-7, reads KAGVTQTPRYLIKTRGQQVTLSCSPISGHRSVSWYQQTPGQGLQFLFEYFSETQRNKGNFPGRFSGRQFSNSRSEMNVSTLELGDSALYLCASSLEGEQYFGPGTRLTVT.

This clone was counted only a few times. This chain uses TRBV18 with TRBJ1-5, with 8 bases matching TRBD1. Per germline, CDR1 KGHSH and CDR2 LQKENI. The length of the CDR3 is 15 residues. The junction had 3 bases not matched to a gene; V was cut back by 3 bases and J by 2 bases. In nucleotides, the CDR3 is TGTGCCAGCTCACCTCAGACAGGGGGCAATCAGCCCCAGCATTTT. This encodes CASSPQTGGNQPQHF.

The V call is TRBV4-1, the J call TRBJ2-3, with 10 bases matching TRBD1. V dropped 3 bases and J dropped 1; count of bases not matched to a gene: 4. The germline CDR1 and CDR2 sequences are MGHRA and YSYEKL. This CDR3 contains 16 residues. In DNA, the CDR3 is TGCGCCAGCAGCCACTCCGGGACAGGGGGCACAGATACGCAGTATTTT. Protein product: CASSHSGTGGTDTQYF.

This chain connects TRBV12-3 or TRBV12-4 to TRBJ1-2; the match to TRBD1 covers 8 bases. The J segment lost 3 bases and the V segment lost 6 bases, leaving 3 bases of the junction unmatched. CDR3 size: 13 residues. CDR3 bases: TGTGCCAGCAGGACAGGGGCGTACTATGGCTACACCTTC. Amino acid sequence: CASRTGAYYGYTF.

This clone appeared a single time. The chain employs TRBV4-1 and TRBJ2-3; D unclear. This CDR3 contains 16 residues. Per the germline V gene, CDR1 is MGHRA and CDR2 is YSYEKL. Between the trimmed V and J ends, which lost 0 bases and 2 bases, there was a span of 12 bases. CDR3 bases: TGCGCCAGCAGCCAAGATAGCCGGACCCTCACAGATACGCAGTATTTT. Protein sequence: CASSQDSRTLTDTQYF.

The chain's CDR3 is CASSLSAGNQPQHF. In DNA, the CDR3 is TGTGCCAGCAGCTTAAGTGCGGGAAATCAGCCCCAGCATTTT. The V gene is TRBV7-9, the J gene TRBJ1-5; D is unclear. The V end lost 2 bases, the J end lost 4 bases, and 9 bases lay between the germline ends. The V gene's germline CDR1 is SEHNR and CDR2 FQNEAQ (reference sequence). This CDR3 has 14 amino acids.

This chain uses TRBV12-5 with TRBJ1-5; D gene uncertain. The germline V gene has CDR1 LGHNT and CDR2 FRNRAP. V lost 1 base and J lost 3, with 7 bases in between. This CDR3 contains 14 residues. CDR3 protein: CASGLGGINQPQHF. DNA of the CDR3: TGTGCTAGTGGTTTGGGGGGTATCAATCAGCCCCAGCATTTT.

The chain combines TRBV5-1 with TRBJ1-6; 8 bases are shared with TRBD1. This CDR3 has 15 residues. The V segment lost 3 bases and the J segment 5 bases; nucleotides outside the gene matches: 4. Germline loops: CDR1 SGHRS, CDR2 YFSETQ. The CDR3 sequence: CASSWDRTNNSPLHF. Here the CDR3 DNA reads TGCGCCAGCAGCTGGGACAGGACCAATAATTCACCCCTCCACTTT.

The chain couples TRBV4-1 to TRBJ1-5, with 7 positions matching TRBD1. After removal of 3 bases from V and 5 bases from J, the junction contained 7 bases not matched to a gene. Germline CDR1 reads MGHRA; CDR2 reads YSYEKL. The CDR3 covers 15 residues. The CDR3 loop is CASSQRQGIHQPQHF. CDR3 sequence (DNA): TGCGCCAGCAGCCAGAGACAGGGTATTCATCAGCCCCAGCATTTT.